The clone carrying this T cell receptor beta chain was observed a few times. Its target is not known. With a J-beta primer mix and a sample-barcoded 5' primer, a second PCR ran about 7 to 12 cycles. Each CDR3 protein gets one entry after TCRdb re-called the 5' RACE reads with MiXCR. Here the sample spans 750,000 to 1,000,000 distinct CDR3 sequences, just under 30% being singletons. This CDR3 contains 15 residues. The data were taken from a study of blood T cells in healthy people across ages. Overall study results and limits: Estimates drawn from one million T cells were deemed to understate diversity.

A further study also used this sample, focusing on T cells of mothers and their children.

This sequence joins TRBV21-1 and TRBJ2-7; TRBD1, the D gene given by the table, was not confirmed from the DNA. TRBV21-1 is a listed pseudogene. The sequenced material came from blood. This sequence originates from a woman between 40 and 55 years old in good health. The CDR3 bases are TGTGCCAGCAGCAATCAACAGGGGGAACCCTACGAGCAGTACTTC. Protein sequence: CASSNQQGEPYEQYF.